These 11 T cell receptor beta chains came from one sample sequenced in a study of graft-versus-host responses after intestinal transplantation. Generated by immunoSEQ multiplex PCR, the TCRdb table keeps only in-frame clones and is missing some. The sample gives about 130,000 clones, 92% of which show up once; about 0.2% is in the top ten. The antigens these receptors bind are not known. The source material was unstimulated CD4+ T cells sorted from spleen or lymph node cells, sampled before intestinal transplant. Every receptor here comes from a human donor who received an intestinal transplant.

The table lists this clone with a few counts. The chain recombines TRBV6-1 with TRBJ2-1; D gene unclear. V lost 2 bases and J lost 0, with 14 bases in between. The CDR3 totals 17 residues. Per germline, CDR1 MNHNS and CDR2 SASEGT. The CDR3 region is CASSEFPGPSSYNEQFF. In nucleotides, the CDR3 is TGTGCCAGCAGTGAATTCCCCGGGCCGAGCTCCTACAATGAGCAGTTCTTC.

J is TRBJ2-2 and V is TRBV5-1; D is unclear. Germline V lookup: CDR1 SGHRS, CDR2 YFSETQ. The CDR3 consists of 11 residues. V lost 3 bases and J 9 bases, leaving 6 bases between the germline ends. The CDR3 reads CASSSVRELFF. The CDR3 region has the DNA TGCGCCAGCAGCTCGGTTAGGGAGCTGTTTTTT.

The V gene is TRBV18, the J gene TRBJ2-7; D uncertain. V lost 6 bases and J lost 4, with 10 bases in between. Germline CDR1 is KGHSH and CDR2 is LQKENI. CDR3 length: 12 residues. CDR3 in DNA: TGTGCCAGCTCCCTTGATCATTACGAGCAGTACTTC. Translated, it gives CASSLDHYEQYF. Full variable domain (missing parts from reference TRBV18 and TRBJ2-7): NAGVMQNPRHLVRRRGQEARLRCSPMKGHSHVYWYRQLPEEGLKFMVYLQKENIIDESGMPKERFSAEFPKEGPSILRIQQVVRGDSAAYFCASSLDHYEQYFGPGTRLTVT.

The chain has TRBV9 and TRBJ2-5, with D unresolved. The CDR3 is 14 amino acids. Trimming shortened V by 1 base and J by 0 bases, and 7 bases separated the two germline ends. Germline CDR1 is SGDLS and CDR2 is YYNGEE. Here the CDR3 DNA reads TGTGCCAGCAGCGTAACGGGCAACCAAGAGACCCAGTACTTC. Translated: CASSVTGNQETQYF.

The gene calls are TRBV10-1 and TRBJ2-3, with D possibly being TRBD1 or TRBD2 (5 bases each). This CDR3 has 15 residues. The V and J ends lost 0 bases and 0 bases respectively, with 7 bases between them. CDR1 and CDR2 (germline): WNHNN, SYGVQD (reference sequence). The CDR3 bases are TGCGCCAGCAGTGAGTCTGGGGGTAGCACAGATACGCAGTATTTT. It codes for CASSESGGSTDTQYF.

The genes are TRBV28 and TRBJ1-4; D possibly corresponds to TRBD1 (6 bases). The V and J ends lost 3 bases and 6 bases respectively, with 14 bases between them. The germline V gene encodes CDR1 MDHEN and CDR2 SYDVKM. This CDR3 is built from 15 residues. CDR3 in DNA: TGTGCCAGCAGTTTTGATCAGGGGAGGGATGAAAAACTGTTTTTT. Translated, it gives CASSFDQGRDEKLFF.

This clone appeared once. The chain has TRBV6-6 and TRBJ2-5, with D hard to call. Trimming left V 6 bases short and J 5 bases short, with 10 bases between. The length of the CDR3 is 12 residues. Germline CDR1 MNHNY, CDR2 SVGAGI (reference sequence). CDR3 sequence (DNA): TGTGCCAGCAGCAAGTTACCTGAGACCCAGTACTTC. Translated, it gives CASSKLPETQYF.

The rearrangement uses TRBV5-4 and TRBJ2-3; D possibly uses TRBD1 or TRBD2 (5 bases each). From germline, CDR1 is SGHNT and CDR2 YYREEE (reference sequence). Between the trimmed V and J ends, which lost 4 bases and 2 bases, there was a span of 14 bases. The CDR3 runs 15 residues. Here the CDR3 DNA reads TGTGCCAGCAGCCGGCCGGGACGGCCCACAGATACGCAGTATTTT. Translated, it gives CASSRPGRPTDTQYF.

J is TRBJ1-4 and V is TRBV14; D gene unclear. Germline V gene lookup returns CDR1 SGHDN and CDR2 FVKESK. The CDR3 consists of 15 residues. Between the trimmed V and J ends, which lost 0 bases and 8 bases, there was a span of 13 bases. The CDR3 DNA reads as TGTGCCAGCAGCCAAGAAAGGCTGCTAGCGGAAAAACTGTTTTTT. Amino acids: CASSQERLLAEKLFF.

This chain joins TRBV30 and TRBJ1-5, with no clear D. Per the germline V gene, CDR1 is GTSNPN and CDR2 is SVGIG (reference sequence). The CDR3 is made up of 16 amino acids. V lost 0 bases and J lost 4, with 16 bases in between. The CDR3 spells CAWSVGGLTGNQPQHF. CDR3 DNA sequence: TGTGCCTGGAGTGTAGGAGGTTTGACGGGTAATCAGCCCCAGCATTTT.

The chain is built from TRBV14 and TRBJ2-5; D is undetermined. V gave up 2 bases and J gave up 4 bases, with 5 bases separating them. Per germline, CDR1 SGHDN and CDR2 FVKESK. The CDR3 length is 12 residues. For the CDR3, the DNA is TGTGCCAGCAGCCAACTCGGAGAGACCCAGTACTTC. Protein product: CASSQLGETQYF.